These 9 T cell receptor beta chains came from one sample sequenced in a study of blood T cell repertoires in COVID-19. Clones were sequenced by immunoSEQ multiplex PCR, and TCRdb holds only the in-frame ones, with some missing. The sample carries some 200,000 clones, 70% to 90% recorded once. The sequenced sample was peripheral blood. All receptors derive from a man aged 60 to 75 with active or convalescent COVID-19.

The chain links TRBV10-3 to TRBJ2-2; possible D gene TRBD1, 6 bases. Trimming left V 7 bases short and J 2 bases short, with 11 bases between. The CDR3 spans 14 residues. Per germline, CDR1 ENHRY and CDR2 SYGVKD. CDR3 in DNA: TGTGCCATCAAGGACAGAGACAACACCGGGGAGCTGTTTTTT. Translated: CAIKDRDNTGELFF.

The rearrangement links TRBV25-1 to TRBJ1-1; D may be TRBD1 (6 bases). Germline loops: CDR1 MGHDK, CDR2 SYGVNS. The V and J ends lost 7 bases and 1 base respectively, with 10 bases between them. CDR3 length: 13 amino acids. Here the CDR3 DNA reads TGTGCCAGCAAGGGACAAACGAACACTGAAGCTTTCTTT. Translated: CASKGQTNTEAFF.

The J gene is TRBJ2-7, the V gene TRBV13, with D unresolved. With 0 bases removed from V and 0 bases from J, the gap between germline ends came to 6 bases. The CDR3 totals 14 residues. Looked up from germline, CDR1 is PRHDT and CDR2 is FYEKMQ (reference sequence). The CDR3 sequence: CASSLGVSSYEQYF. CDR3 DNA sequence: TGTGCCAGCAGCTTAGGGGTCAGCTCCTACGAGCAGTACTTC.

J is TRBJ2-2 and V is TRBV3-1 (or the pseudogene TRBV3-2); no clear D gene. V was pared by 5 bases and J by 2 bases, with 12 bases between. CDR1 and CDR2 (germline): LGHDT, YNNKEL (reference sequence). The CDR3 has 15 residues. The CDR3 coding sequence is TGTGCCAGCAGCTCGACCACTACAAACACCGGGGAGCTGTTTTTT. This encodes CASSSTTTNTGELFF.

V gene TRBV3-1 (or the pseudogene TRBV3-2) combines with J gene TRBJ2-5; 11 bases line up with TRBD1. Germline loops: CDR1 LGHDT, CDR2 YNNKEL (reference sequence). CDR3 length equals 17 residues. Losses at the gene ends were 4 bases for V and 5 bases for J; bases not matched to a gene: 12. CDR3 sequence reads: CASSPGPQDRGLETQYF. The CDR3 bases are TGTGCCAGCAGCCCCGGCCCTCAGGACAGGGGGCTGGAGACCCAGTACTTC.

The chain couples TRBV12-3 or TRBV12-4 to TRBJ2-7, with 8 bases fitting TRBD2. This CDR3 is 13 amino acids long. V gave up 2 bases and J gave up 5 bases; unmatched junction bases: 2. The CDR3 spells CASSLQLADEQYF. CDR3 bases: TGTGCCAGCAGTTTACAACTAGCGGACGAGCAGTACTTC.

The V call is TRBV12-3 or TRBV12-4, the J call TRBJ1-2; possibly TRBD1 for D (6 bases). V shed 11 bases and J shed 1 base, with 14 bases lying between them. This CDR3 has 13 amino acids. Here the CDR3 reads CAVVGRGNYGYTF. CDR3 nucleotides: TGTGCCGTTGTTGGCAGGGGTAACTATGGCTACACCTTC.

V and J are TRBV5-1 and TRBJ2-1, with D maybe TRBD2 (5 bases). The CDR3 sequence is 14 residues long. V was trimmed by 7 bases and J by 3 bases, leaving 14 bases between them. Germline values: CDR1 SGHRS, CDR2 YFSETQ. The CDR3 DNA is TGCGCCAGCTCACTCGGAGGAGTCTACAATGAGCAGTTCTTC. It specifies CASSLGGVYNEQFF.

This clone was detected once. The chain has TRBV2 and TRBJ2-5; 11 nucleotides match TRBD1. Germline CDR1 and CDR2: SNHLY and FYNNEI. The CDR3 contains 14 residues. Unmatched junction bases numbered 2, after V lost 4 bases and J lost 4 bases. CDR3 in DNA: TGTGCCAGCAGTGGGACAGGGGGCGCAGAGACCCAGTACTTC. This codes for CASSGTGGAETQYF.